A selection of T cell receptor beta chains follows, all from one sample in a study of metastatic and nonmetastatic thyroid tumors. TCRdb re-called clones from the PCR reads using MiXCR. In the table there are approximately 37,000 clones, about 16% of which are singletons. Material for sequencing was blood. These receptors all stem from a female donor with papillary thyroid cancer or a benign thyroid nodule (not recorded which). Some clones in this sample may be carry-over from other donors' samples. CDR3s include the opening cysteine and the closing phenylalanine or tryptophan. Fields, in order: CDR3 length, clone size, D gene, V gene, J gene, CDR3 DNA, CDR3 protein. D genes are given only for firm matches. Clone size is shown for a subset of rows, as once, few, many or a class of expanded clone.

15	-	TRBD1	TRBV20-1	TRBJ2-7	TGTAGTGCTATCCACGCGGACAGGGTTGGAAACGAGCAGTACTTC	CSAIHADRVGNEQYF
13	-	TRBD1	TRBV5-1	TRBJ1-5	TGCGCCGGCAGCAGTGACAGGGAGCAGCCCCAGCATTTT	CAGSSDREQPQHF
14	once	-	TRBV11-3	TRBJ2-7	TGTGCCAGCAGCTTAGATCGGGACGCCTACGAGCAGTACTTC	CASSLDRDAYEQYF
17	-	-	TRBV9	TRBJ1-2	TGTGCCAGCATCGTAGATGGGGCTAGATGGGGCCGGATGGGCTACACCTTC	CASIVDGARWGRMGYTF
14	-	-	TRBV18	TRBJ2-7	TGTGCCAGCTCACGGGTGGCGAAGACCTACGAGCAGTACTTC	CASSRVAKTYEQYF
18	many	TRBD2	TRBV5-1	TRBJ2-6	TGCGCCAGCAGTCCTACTAGCGGGGGGGTCTCTGGGGCCAACGTCCTGACTTTC	CASSPTSGGVSGANVLTF
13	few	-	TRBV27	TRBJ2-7	TGTGCCAGCAGCACAACAGATACCTACGAGCAGTACTTC	CASSTTDTYEQYF
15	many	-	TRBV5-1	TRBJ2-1	TGCGCCAGCAGCTTAGGCGGGGCAACCTACAATGAGCAGTTCTTC	CASSLGGATYNEQFF
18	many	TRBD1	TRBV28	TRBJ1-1	TGTGCCAGCAGTTTCCCGAGACAGGGGCGGGCAGGGAACACTGAAGCTTTCTTT	CASSFPRQGRAGNTEAFF
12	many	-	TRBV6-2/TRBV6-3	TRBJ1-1	TGTGCCAGCATGGAGGGGAACACTGAAGCTTTCTTT	CASMEGNTEAFF
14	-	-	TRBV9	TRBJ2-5	TGTGCCAGCAGCGTAGGCAGGGCACAAGAGACCCAGTACTTC	CASSVGRAQETQYF
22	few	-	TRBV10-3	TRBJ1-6	TGTGCCATCAGTGCATCACCCTGGAGCCCTCTTCTCCTTAGCTCCTATAATTCACCCCTCCACTTT	CAISASPWSPLLLSSYNSPLHF
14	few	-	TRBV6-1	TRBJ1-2	TGTGCCAGCAGTGAACGGAGAGTTAACTATGTCTACACCTTC	CASSERRVNYVYTF
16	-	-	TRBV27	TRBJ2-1	TGTGCCAGCAGTTTTGGTGATCGGGTATTCTACAATGAGCAGTTCTTC	CASSFGDRVFYNEQFF
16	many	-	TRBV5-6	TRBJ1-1	TGTGCCAGCAGCTGGCGGGGGGCGAAAATGAACACTGAAGCTTTCTTT	CASSWRGAKMNTEAFF
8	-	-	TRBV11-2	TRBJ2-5	TGTGCCAGCAGCCCCATGTACTTC	CASSPMYF
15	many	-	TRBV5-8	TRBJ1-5	TGTGCCAGCTTCCCAGGGACCGTAAGCAATCAGCCCCAGCATTTT	CASFPGTVSNQPQHF
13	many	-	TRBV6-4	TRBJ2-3	TGTGCCAGCAGTGAAGCGGGCACAGATACGCAGTATTTT	CASSEAGTDTQYF
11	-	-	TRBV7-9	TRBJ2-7	TGTGCCAGCAGCTTATCTTACGAGCAGTACTTC	CASSLSYEQYF
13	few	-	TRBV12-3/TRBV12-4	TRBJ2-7	TGTGCCAGTAGTTTAGGGAGGGGGTCCGAGCAGTACTTC	CASSLGRGSEQYF
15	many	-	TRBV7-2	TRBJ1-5	TGTGCCAGCAGCCTAGGGGGACAACCCAATCAGCCCCAGCATTTT	CASSLGGQPNQPQHF
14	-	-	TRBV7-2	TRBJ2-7	TGTGCCAGCAGCTTAGCAGGTCGAACGGGGGAGCAGTACTTC	CASSLAGRTGEQYF